This T cell receptor beta chain is drawn from a study of T-cell reconstitution after alpha-beta-depleted transplantation in children. Study-wide points: T-cell numbers and diversity one year post-transplant derived largely from freshly generated T cells.

This clonotype was counted between two and nine times. Its antigen remains unknown. V dropped 3 bases and J dropped 0 bases, with 9 bases sitting between them. Per the germline V gene, CDR1 is SGHAT and CDR2 is FQNNGV. This CDR3 comprises 14 residues. A TCRbeta library incorporating unique molecular identifiers was prepared. TCRdb reanalysed the PCR reads using MiXCR and keeps one entry per CDR3 protein. The sample holds about 500,000 distinct CDR3 sequences, 9.5% to 12% seen once. The rearrangement links TRBV11-2 to TRBJ2-7; D is unresolved. Here the sequenced sample was PBMCs, mostly from graft donor cells, taken 180 days after TCRalphabeta/CD19-depleted stem cell transplant. This clonotype was sampled from a female patient aged 2-9 years who had a stem cell transplant for aplastic anemia, so the T cells may come from the graft donor. The CDR3 is CASSFRLNSYEQYV. In DNA form, the CDR3 reads TGTGCCAGCAGCTTCAGGCTGAACTCCTACGAGCAGTACGTC.